The present TCR beta chain was sequenced within a study of T cell responses to AZD1222 COVID-19 vaccine (dated by TCRdb to 2020 to 2023). In the study overall: AZD1222 recipients whose second dose came at about 4 weeks and those whose second dose came at about 12 weeks were combined into one group, since spike-specific TCR depth and breadth did not differ between the two schedules. A total of around 240 trial participants underwent TCR sequencing, of whom more than 200 had received two doses of AZD1222 and about 25 had received two doses of the MenACWY control vaccine. Enrollment into the trials was organized by age into subgroups of 18-55, 56-69 and 70-plus years, and those subgroups contained roughly 140, 27 and 60 TCR-sequenced participants, respectively.

The CDR3 regions of human TCRbeta chains were analyzed by immunosequencing. The original methods were these. Repertoire TCRs were checked for matches against a reference library of SARS-CoV-2-specific TCRs that had been generated using the MIRA antigen-specificity platform. Breadth was defined as the fraction of unique TCRs that were SARS-CoV-2-associated, and depth was defined as the fraction of total T cells that were SARS-CoV-2-associated. Using the MIRA data, each spike-specific TCR was mapped to the spike region that the TCR reacts to and placed in a CD4 or CD8 class. Log10-transformed breadth and depth values were compared by one-way ANOVA with Sidak's multiple comparisons tests. Entries here come from immuneACCESS through TCRdb and include only in-frame sequences with V and J called. Some clones fail to appear in such tables; in the studies checked, an unresolved V gene covers under half of the shortfall, and the cause of the remainder is unknown. V and J calls and clone size are given by that table; D and trimming were obtained from the DNA. Present in this sample are roughly 97,000 clones, 89% of which were seen just once. About 17% of the sample rests with the top ten.

Regarding this clone: There is no known antigen for this receptor. No clone much larger than this one lies a single base away; base qualities are absent.

Sample time point, as interpreted from the label and publication: baseline before first vaccination. The vaccinee samples were drawn from two UK trials, COV001 and COV002, one of which was a single-blind randomized controlled phase 2/3 trial testing AZD1222 (ChAdOx1 nCoV-19) in healthy adults. Trial participant PBMC samples were collected at day 0 and day 28 after the second dose for TCRbeta chain sequencing. On the study overall, not on this receptor specifically: No day 14 peak-response samples were available, so repertoires were characterized only after the peak T cell response. Epitopes outside the regions mutated in the B.1.351 and B.1.1.7 variants were reportedly recognized by nearly half of the unique spike-specific TCRs. The vaccine-associated CD4 TCRs covered the entire spike protein, and the dominant responses fell in regions 160-218 and 743-854. Only six or seven AZD1222 recipients were SARS-CoV-2 seropositive at baseline, limiting conclusions about previously exposed vaccinees. Participants were mostly white British, with more females than males. The authors suggested clonal diversity may have been underestimated. In the small 56-69-year group, the increase in depth fell short of significance, most likely because of low power. A significant rise in spike-specific TCR breadth and depth was observed after two AZD1222 doses relative to day 0 and relative to MenACWY recipients.

The germline V gene encodes CDR1 MNHEY and CDR2 SMNVEV (reference sequence). V is cut by 6 bases and J by 0 bases, and the space between the germline ends is 15 bases. Reading from cysteine to phenylalanine, the CDR3 counts 16 amino acids. Only the CDR3 part of the read is kept: 48 bases, read in frame from the first base. This specimen was peripheral blood, taken on day 0 of AZD1222 vaccination. The chain links TRBV27 with TRBJ1-5; the D segment cannot be called with confidence. This TCR was sampled from an adult in good health. In nucleotide form, the sequence is TGTGCCAGCAGCCTCTATAGGCTGAGTAGCAATCAGCCCCAGCATTTT. Its coded protein is CASSLYRLSSNQPQHF.